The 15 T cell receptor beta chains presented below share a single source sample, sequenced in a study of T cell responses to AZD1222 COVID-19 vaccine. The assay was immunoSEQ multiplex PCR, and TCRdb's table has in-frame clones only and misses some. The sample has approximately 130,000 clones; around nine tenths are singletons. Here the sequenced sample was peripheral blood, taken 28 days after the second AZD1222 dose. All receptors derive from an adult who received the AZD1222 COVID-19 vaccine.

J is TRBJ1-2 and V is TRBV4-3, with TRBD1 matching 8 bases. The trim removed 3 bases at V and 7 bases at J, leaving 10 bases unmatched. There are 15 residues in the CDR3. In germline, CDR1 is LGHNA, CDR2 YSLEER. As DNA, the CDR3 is TGCGCCAGCAGCCAGGCAGGACAGGGAGGTACTGGCTACACCTTC. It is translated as CASSQAGQGGTGYTF.

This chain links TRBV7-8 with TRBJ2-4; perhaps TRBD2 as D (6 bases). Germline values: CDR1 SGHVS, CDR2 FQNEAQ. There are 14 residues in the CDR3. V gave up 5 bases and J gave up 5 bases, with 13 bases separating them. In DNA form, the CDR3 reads TGTGCCAGCAGCAGCCCCCGGGAGCAAAACATTCAGTACTTC. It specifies CASSSPREQNIQYF.

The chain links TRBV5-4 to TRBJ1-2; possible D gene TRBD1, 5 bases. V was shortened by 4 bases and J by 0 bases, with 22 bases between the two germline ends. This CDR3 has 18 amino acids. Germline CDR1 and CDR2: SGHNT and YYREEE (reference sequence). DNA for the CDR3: TGTGCCAGCAGCACGCAGGGCACCATAGTCACAACTAACTATGGCTACACCTTC. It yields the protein CASSTQGTIVTTNYGYTF.

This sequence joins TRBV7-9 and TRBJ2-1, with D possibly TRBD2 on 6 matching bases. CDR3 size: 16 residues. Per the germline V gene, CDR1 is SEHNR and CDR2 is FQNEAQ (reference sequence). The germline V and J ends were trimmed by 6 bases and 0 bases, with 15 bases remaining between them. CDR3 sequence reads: CASSPAGRSSYNEQFF. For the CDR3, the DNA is TGTGCCAGCAGTCCAGCGGGCCGGAGCTCCTACAATGAGCAGTTCTTC.

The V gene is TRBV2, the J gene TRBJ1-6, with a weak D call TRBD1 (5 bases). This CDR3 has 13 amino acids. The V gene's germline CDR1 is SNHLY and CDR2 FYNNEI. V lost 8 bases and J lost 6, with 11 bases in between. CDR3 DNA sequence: TGTGCCAGCGTCCGGGACCCTAATTCACCCCTCCACTTT. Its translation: CASVRDPNSPLHF.

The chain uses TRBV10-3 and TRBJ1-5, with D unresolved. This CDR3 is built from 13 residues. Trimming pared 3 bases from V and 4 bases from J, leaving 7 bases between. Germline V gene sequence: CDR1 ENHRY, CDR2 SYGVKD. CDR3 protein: CAISDGLNQPQHF. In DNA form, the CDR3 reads TGTGCCATCAGTGACGGTCTTAATCAGCCCCAGCATTTT.

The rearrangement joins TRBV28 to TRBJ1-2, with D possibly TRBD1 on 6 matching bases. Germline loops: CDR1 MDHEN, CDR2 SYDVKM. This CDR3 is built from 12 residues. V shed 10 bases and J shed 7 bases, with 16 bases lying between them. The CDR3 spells CAIATARGGYTF. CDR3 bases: TGTGCCATTGCGACAGCCAGGGGTGGCTACACCTTC.

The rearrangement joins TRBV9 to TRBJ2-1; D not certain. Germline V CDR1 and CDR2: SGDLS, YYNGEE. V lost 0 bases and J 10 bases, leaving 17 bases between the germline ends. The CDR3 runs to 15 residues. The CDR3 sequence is CASSVASARSQEQFF. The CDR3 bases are TGTGCCAGCAGCGTAGCATCAGCCCGCTCGCAAGAGCAGTTCTTC.

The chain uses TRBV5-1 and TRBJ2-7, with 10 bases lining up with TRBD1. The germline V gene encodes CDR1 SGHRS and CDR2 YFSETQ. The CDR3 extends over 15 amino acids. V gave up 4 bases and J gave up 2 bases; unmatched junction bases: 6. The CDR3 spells CASSGRTGGPYEQYF. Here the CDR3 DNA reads TGCGCCAGCAGCGGACGGACAGGGGGGCCCTACGAGCAGTACTTC.

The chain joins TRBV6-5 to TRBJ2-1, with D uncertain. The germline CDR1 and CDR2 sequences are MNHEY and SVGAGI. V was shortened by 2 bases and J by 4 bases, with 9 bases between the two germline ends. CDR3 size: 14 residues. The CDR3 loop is CASSYAAGYNEQFF. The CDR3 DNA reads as TGTGCCAGCAGTTACGCGGCTGGATACAATGAGCAGTTCTTC.

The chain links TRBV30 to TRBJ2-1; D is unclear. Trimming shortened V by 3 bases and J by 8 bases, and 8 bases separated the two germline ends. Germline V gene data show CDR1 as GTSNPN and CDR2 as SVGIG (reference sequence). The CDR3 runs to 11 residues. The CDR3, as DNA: TGTGCCTGGAGCCTTGTCGATGAGCAGTTCTTC. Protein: CAWSLVDEQFF.

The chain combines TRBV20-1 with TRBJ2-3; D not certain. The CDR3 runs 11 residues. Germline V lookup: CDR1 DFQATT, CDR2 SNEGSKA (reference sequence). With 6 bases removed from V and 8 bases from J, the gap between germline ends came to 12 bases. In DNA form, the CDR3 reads TGCAGTGCCGCTTACCTGGGTACGCAGTATTTT. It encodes CSAAYLGTQYF.

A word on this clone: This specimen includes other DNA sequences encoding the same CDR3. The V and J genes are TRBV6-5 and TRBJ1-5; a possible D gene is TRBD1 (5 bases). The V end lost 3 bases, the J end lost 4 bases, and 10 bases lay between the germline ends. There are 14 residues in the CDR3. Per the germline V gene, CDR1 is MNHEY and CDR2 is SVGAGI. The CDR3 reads CASSYSGGNQPQHF. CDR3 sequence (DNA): TGTGCCAGCAGTTATTCTGGGGGAAATCAGCCCCAGCATTTT.

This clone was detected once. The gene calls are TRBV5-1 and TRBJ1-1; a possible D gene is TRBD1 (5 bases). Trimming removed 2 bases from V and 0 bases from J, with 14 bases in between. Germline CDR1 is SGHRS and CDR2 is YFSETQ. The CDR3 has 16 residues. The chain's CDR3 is CASSFGQGEMNTEAFF. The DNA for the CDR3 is TGCGCCAGCAGCTTTGGGCAGGGAGAGATGAACACTGAAGCTTTCTTT.

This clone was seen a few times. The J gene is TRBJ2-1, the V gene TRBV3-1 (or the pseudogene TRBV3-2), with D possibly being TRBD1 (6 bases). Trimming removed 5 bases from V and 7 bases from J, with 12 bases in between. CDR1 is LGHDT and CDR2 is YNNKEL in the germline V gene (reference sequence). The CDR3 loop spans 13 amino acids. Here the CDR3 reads CASSYREPNEQFF. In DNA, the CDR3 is TGTGCCAGCAGCTACAGGGAACCTAATGAGCAGTTCTTC.